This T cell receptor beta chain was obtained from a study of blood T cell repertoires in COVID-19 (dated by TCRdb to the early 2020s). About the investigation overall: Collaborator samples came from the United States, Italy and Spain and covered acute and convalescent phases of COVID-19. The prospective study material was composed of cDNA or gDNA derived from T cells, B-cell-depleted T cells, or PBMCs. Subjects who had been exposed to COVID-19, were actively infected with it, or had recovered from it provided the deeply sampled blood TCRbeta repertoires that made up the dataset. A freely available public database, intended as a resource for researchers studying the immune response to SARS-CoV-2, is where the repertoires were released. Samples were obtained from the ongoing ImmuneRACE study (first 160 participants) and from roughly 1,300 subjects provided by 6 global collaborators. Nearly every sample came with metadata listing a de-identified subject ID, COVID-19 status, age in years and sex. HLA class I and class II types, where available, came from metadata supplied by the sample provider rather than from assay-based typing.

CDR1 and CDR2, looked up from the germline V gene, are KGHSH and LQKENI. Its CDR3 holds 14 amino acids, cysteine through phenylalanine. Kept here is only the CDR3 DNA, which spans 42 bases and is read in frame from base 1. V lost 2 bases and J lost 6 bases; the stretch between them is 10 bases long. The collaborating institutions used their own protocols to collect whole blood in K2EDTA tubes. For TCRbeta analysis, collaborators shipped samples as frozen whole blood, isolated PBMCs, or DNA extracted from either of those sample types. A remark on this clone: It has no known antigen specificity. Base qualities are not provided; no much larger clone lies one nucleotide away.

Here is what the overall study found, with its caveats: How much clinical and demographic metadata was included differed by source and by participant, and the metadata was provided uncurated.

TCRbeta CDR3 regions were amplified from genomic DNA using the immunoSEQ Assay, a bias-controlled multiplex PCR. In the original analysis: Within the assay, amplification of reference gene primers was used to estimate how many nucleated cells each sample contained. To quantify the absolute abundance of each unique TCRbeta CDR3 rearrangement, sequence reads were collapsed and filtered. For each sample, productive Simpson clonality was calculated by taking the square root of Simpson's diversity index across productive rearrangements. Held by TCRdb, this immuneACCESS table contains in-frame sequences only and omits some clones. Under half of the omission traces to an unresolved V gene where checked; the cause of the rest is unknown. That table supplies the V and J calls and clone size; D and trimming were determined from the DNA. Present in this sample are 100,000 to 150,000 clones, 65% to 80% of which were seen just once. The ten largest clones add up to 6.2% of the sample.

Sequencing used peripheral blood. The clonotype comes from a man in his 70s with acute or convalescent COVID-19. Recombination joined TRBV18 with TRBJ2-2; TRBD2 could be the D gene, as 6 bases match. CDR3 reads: CASSPTGGSGELFF. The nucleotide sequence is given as TGTGCCAGCTCACCAACAGGAGGGTCCGGGGAGCTGTTTTTT.